The present entry profiles one T cell receptor beta chain with its context. This clone has at least ten counts. Its recognized antigen is unknown. Read coverage stops 3 residues before the CDR3 terminus; the germline J gene supplies the remainder. V and J are truncated by 4 bases and 1 base respectively, leaving an intervening sequence of 7 bases. Looking up the germline V gene yields CDR1 KGHSY and CDR2 FQNENV. Including cysteine and phenylalanine, the CDR3 has 13 amino acids. The 30 bases shown cover part of the CDR3, and their frame starts at base 1. Most CVID patients and most healthy controls were of Caucasian heritage. From each donor, about 5 to 8 ml of heparinized peripheral whole blood was collected. Genomic DNA from adults with common variable immune deficiency (CVID) and from healthy adult controls was used for sequencing of TCRbeta CDR3 repertoires. A total of around 22 healthy adult volunteers (roughly 12 female and 10 or so male; age range roughly 23 to 66 years, mean age around 35) were included in the control group. Diluted blood was density-centrifuged over Hypaque 1077 or Ficoll-Paque to isolate peripheral blood mononuclear cells. Genomic DNA was obtained from unsorted mononuclear cells using either Qiagen column purification or a centrifugation-based method.

These data originate in a study of T cell clonality in common variable immunodeficiency (dated by TCRdb to between 2015 and 2016). Study-wide findings and limitations: According to the authors, figuring out what caused the increased clonality in CVID would require sequencing the repertoires of T cell subpopulations. CVID subjects shared fewer TCRbeta clones with each other than healthy controls did (p < 0.0001). Although equal DNA input was used, an average of roughly 89,000 unique sequences per sample was obtained for controls, compared with some 30,000 for CVID samples. CVID TCRbeta sequences reportedly showed fewer deletions and N-nucleotide insertions and lacked highly modified clones with 13 or more V deletions. TCRbeta clonality was higher in CVID subjects than in healthy controls (t-test p = 0.018), and the increase was most characteristic of about a third of subjects. Patient heterogeneity within the CVID cohort put limits on correlating repertoire features with clinical complications.

CVID samples and control samples contributed equivalent amounts of genomic DNA as sequencing input. For every sample, a 60 bp segment covering the rearranged TCRbeta CDR3 region was amplified and then sequenced. The immunoSEQ assay, a bias-corrected multiplex PCR with high-throughput sequencing, was employed for TCRbeta amplification. On the authors' methods: Every unique nucleotide sequence counted as a clone and was annotated with V, D and J genes, copy number and frequency. Sequences were labeled productive if in frame, and non-productive if out of frame or containing stop codons. As previously described, clonality was computed from Shannon's entropy. The predicted amino acid sequences of productive clones were used to derive mean CDR3 Kyte-Doolittle hydropathy. Using the R hclust function, scaled V gene usage was clustered hierarchically with Manhattan distance and complete linkage. Sharing of clones by CDR3 amino acid sequence was evaluated through resampling of 12 repertoires per group over 100 rounds. Repertoires were searched for 70 published EBV-specific and a few hundred published CMV-specific TCRbeta sequences. After a couple of CVID samples that produced fewer than 10,000 sequences were dropped from the analysis, 42 CVID repertoires remained. The immuneACCESS repertoire file appears here via TCRdb, limited to in-frame rearrangements. These files lack a portion of the clones; in checked studies, under half of the deficit traces to unresolved V genes, and the cause of the others is not known. The D gene and trimming were derived from the DNA, and the V and J assignments and clone size from that table. The sample counts around 45,000 clones, each observed more than once. About 3% of the sample is taken by the ten largest.

Recombination joined TRBV16 with TRBJ1-1, with the D gene call left open. The sample was peripheral blood mononuclear cells. The receptor's source is a person aged 18 to 75 in good health. The CDR3 loop reads CASSPTANTEAFF. The CDR3 bases that were read are TGTGCCAGCAGCCCTACAGCGAACACTGAA.